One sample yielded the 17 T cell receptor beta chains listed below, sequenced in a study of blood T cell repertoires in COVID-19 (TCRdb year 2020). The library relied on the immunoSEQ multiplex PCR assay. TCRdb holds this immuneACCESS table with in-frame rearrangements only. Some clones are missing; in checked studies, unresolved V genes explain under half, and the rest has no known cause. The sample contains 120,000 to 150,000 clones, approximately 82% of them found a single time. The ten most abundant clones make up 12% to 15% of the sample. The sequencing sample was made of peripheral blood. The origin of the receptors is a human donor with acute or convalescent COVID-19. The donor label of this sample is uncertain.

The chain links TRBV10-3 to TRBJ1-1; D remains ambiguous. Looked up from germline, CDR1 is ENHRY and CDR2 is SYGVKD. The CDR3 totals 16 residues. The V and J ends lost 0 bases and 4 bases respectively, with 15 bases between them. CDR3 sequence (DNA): TGTGCCATCAGTGAGTCCGCGGGGAATCGGGGCACTGAAGCTTTCTTT. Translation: CAISESAGNRGTEAFF.

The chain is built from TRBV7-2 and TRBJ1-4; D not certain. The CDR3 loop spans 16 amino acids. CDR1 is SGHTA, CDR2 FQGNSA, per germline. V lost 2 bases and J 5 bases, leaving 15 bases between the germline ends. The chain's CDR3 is CASSLPTGGQNEKLFF. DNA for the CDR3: TGTGCCAGCAGCTTACCTACCGGAGGCCAGAATGAAAAACTGTTTTTT.

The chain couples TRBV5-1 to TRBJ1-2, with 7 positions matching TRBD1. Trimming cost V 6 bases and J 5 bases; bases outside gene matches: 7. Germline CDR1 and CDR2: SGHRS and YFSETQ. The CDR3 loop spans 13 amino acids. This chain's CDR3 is CASNEGAGYGYTF. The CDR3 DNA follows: TGCGCCAGCAACGAGGGGGCGGGATATGGCTACACCTTC.

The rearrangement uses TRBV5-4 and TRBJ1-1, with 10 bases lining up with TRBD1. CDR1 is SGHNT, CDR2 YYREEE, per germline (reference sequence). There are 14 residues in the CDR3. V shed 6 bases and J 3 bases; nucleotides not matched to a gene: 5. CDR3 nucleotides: TGTGCCAGCACCGACAGGGGGCGGGACACTGAAGCTTTCTTT. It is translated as CASTDRGRDTEAFF.

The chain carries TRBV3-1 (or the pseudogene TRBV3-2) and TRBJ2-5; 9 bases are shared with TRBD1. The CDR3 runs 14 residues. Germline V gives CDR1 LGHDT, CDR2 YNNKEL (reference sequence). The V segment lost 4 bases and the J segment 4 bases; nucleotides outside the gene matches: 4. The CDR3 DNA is TGTGCCAGCAGCCCAAGGACAGGGGTAGAGACCCAGTACTTC. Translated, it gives CASSPRTGVETQYF.

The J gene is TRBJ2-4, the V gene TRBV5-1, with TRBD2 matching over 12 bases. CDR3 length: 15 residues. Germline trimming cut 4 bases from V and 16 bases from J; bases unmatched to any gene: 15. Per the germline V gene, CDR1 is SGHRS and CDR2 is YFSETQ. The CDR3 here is CASSPMGTSGGPVYF. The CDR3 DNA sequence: TGCGCCAGCAGCCCCATGGGCACTAGCGGGGGGCCCGTTTACTTC.

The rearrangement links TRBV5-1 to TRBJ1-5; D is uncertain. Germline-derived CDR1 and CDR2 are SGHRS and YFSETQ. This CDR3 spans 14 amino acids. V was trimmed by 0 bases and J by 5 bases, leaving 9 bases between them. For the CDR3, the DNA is TGCGCCAGCAGCTTGGGCGGCGGTTATCAGCCCCAGCATTTT. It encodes CASSLGGGYQPQHF.

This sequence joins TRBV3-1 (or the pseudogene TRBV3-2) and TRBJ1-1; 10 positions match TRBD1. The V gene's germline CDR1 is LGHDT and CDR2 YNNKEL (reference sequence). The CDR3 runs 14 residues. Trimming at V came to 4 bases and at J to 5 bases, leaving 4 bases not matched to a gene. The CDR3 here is CASSRRDRGTEAFF. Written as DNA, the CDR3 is TGTGCCAGCAGCCGCCGGGACAGGGGTACTGAAGCTTTCTTT.

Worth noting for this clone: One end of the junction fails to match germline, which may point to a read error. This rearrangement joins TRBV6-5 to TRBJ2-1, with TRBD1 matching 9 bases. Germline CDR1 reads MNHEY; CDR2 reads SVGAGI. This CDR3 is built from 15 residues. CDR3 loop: CASSDSGTGYNEQFF. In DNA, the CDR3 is TGTGCCAGCAGTGACTCCGGGACAGGGTACAATGAGCAGTTCTTC.

CDR3 region: CASSLGAGTGETEAFF. For the CDR3, the DNA is TGCGCCAGCAGCTTGGGGGCCGGGACAGGGGAGACTGAAGCTTTCTTT. The J gene is TRBJ1-1, the V gene TRBV5-1; 10 bases align to TRBD1. This CDR3 has 16 residues. V was clipped by 0 bases and J by 5 bases; unmatched bases: 7. The germline V gene encodes CDR1 SGHRS and CDR2 YFSETQ.

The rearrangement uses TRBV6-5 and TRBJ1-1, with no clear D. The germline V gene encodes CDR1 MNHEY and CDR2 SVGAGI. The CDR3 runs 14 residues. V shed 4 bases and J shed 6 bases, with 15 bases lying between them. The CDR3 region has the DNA TGTGCCAGCAGTTCGGATTCTAGTAGCTCTGAAGCTTTCTTT. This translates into CASSSDSSSSEAFF.

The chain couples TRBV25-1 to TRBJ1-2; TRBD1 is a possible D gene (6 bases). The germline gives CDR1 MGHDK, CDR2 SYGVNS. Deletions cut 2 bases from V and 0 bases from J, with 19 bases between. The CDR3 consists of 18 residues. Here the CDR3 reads CASSERSGGGPANYGYTF. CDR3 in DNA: TGTGCCAGCAGTGAAAGGAGTGGGGGGGGCCCAGCTAACTATGGCTACACCTTC.

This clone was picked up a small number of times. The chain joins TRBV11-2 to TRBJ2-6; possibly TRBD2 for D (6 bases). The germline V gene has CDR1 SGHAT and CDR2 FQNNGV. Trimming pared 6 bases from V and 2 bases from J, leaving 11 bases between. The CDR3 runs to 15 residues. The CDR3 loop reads CASRFSGAGANVLTF. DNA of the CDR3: TGTGCCAGCAGGTTTAGCGGCGCTGGGGCCAACGTCCTGACTTTC.

The CDR3 sequence: CASSDSGTGGPKSGNTIYF. The CDR3 bases are TGCGCCAGCAGTGACTCTGGGACAGGGGGTCCGAAGTCTGGAAACACCATATATTTT. The chain carries TRBV5-1 and TRBJ1-3; 11 positions agree with TRBD1. Germline V lookup: CDR1 SGHRS, CDR2 YFSETQ. V lost 5 bases and J lost 1; bases outside the gene matches: 14. This CDR3 has 19 amino acids.

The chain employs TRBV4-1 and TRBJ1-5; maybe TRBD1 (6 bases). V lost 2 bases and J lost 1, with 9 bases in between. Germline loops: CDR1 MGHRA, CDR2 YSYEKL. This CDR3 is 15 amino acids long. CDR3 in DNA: TGCGCCAGCAGCCAAAGGACAGCGAGCAATCAGCCCCAGCATTTT. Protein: CASSQRTASNQPQHF.

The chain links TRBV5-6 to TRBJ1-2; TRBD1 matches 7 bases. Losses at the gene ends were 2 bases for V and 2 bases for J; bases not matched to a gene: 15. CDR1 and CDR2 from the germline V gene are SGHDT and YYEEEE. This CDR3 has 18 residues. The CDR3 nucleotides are TGTGCCAGCAGCTTTTTTGGGGACAGAGGTCCCCTGAACTATGGCTACACCTTC. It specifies CASSFFGDRGPLNYGYTF.

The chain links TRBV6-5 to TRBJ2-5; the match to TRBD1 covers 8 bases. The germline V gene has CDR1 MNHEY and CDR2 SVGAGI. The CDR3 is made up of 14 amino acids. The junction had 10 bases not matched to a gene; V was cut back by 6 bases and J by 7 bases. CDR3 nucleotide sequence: TGTGCCAGCAGCTCCGGACAGGGTCGGGGGACCCAGTACTTC. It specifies CASSSGQGRGTQYF.